This TCR beta chain stems from a study of neurological immune-mediated disorders. V was trimmed by 4 bases and J by 1 base, leaving 13 bases between them. The CDR3 is made up of 15 amino acids. Germline V gene sequence: CDR1 GTSNPN, CDR2 SVGIG (reference sequence). The making of cDNA relied on 5'RACE with 10-nucleotide random UMIs. TCRdb processed the 5' RACE reads anew with MiXCR; each CDR3 protein has one entry. The table includes 65,000 to 75,000 distinct CDR3 sequences, around 5.1% detected once. The sequencing input was PBMCs. The TCR was taken from a human donor with multiple sclerosis. The donor label of this sample is uncertain. J is TRBJ2-2 and V is TRBV30, with D possibly TRBD1 on 6 matching bases. This CDR3 reads CAWTQKGENTGELFF. In DNA, the CDR3 is TGTGCCTGGACTCAAAAGGGGGAGAACACCGGGGAGCTGTTTTTT.